The clone carrying this T cell receptor beta chain turned up a few times. The antigen remains undetermined. Trimming left V 6 bases short and J 5 bases short, with 8 bases between. This CDR3 spans 12 amino acids. Prepared TCR beta cDNA libraries contained unique molecular identifiers. Each CDR3 protein gets one entry after TCRdb re-called the PCR reads with MiXCR. Seen here are 820,000 or so distinct CDR3 sequences, approximately 53% observed once, and the top ten hold roughly 4.4%. The record originates from a study of post-analysis software for immune sequencing data. About the study: The courses of disease that were included comprised relapsing-remitting, secondary progressive and progressive-relapsing multiple sclerosis.

Study-wide results and caveats: The normalized Chao1 diversity of multiple sclerosis patients was significantly lower than that of controls. With TRBV5-6, TRBV5-1 and TRBV20-1 included, 4 to 6 TRBV segments were more frequent in patients than in controls. F-measure co-clustering was strong for batch-matched samples.

The sequence was obtained from a girl aged 5 to 17 with multiple sclerosis. Sequenced material: blood. The chain has TRBV12-3 or TRBV12-4 and TRBJ2-1; D gene unclear. CDR3 sequence: CASSEANNEQFF. As DNA, the CDR3 is TGTGCCAGCAGCGAAGCCAACAATGAGCAGTTCTTC.